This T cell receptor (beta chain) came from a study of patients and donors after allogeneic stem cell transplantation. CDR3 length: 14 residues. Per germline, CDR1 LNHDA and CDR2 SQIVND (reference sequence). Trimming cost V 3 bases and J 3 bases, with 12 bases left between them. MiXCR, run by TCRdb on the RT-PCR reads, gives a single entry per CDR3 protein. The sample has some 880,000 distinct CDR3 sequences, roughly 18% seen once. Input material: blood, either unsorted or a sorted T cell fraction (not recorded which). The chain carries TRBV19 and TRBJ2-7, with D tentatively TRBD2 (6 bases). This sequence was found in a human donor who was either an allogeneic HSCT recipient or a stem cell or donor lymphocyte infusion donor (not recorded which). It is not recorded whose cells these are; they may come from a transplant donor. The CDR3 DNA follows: TGTGCCAGTAGTATTGCGGGGTTTGGCTACGAGCAGTACTTC. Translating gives CASSIAGFGYEQYF.